This is a list of T cell receptor beta chains from one sample in a study of T cells in Graves' hyperthyroidism and ophthalmopathy. MiXCR, run by TCRdb on the multiplex PCR reads, gives a single entry per CDR3 protein. The sample includes some 400,000 distinct CDR3 sequences, about 14% seen only once; the top ten take less than 25%. Material for sequencing was blood. All receptors derive from a man aged 25-40 years with Graves' hyperthyroidism that later progressed to Graves' ophthalmopathy. The CDR3 runs from the conserved cysteine through the conserved F or W. The order of the fields is J gene, clone size, D gene, V gene, CDR3 DNA, CDR3 protein. A D gene is named only where the DNA matches it firmly. The size of a clone is reported for some rows only, either as once, few or many, or as a class for expanded clones.

j_gene: TRBJ1-2; abundance: many; d_gene: .; v_gene: TRBV15; CDR3nt: TGTGCCACCAGCACGATGGGGTCCTATGGCTACACCTTC; CDR3aa: CATSTMGSYGYTF
j_gene: TRBJ1-5; abundance: .; d_gene: TRBD1; v_gene: TRBV20-1; CDR3nt: TGCAGTGCGGGCCCCGGGACAGGGGGCGCGAATCAGCCCCAGCATTTT; CDR3aa: CSAGPGTGGANQPQHF
j_gene: TRBJ2-5; abundance: many; d_gene: .; v_gene: TRBV7-9; CDR3nt: TGTGCCAGCAGCTTAATTGAAGCAGCGCAAGAGACCCAGTACTTC; CDR3aa: CASSLIEAAQETQYF
j_gene: TRBJ2-3; abundance: .; d_gene: .; v_gene: TRBV6-5; CDR3nt: TGTGCCAGCAGTTACTCGCAGCTCACAGATACGCAGTATTTT; CDR3aa: CASSYSQLTDTQYF
j_gene: TRBJ2-7; abundance: .; d_gene: .; v_gene: TRBV6-5; CDR3nt: TGTGCCAGCAGTTATCGAATTAGCGGTGATAGCTCCTACGAGCAGTACTTC; CDR3aa: CASSYRISGDSSYEQYF
j_gene: TRBJ1-4; abundance: .; d_gene: .; v_gene: TRBV12-3/TRBV12-4; CDR3nt: TGTGCCAGCAGTTTAGGGGGACCGTTTTTTAATAAAAAACTGTTTTTT; CDR3aa: CASSLGGPFFNKKLFF
j_gene: TRBJ1-6; abundance: many; d_gene: .; v_gene: TRBV2; CDR3nt: TGTGCCAGCAGTAGGGACGTTCCGGGTTCACCCCTCCACTTT; CDR3aa: CASSRDVPGSPLHF
j_gene: TRBJ2-5; abundance: many; d_gene: TRBD2; v_gene: TRBV18; CDR3nt: TGTGCCAGCTCACCAAAGGCGGGGGGCGAGGAGACCCAGTACTTC; CDR3aa: CASSPKAGGEETQYF
j_gene: TRBJ2-4; abundance: .; d_gene: TRBD2; v_gene: TRBV28; CDR3nt: TGTGCCAGCAGTAGAATGACTAGCGGGGGCCCTCGGTGCGGAAACATTCAGTACTTC; CDR3aa: CASSRMTSGGPRCGNIQYF
j_gene: TRBJ2-2; abundance: few; d_gene: TRBD2; v_gene: TRBV10-1; CDR3nt: TGCGCCAGCAGTGACGAGGCGGGGGGTAACACCGGGGAGCTGTTTTTT; CDR3aa: CASSDEAGGNTGELFF
j_gene: TRBJ1-2; abundance: many; d_gene: TRBD1; v_gene: TRBV7-3; CDR3nt: TGTGCCAGCAGCCCCTGGACAGGGGGAAACTATGGCTACACCTTC; CDR3aa: CASSPWTGGNYGYTF
j_gene: TRBJ2-7; abundance: .; d_gene: TRBD1; v_gene: TRBV15; CDR3nt: TGTGCCACCAGCAGACCCGGGACAGGGGGCCACGAGCAGTACTTC; CDR3aa: CATSRPGTGGHEQYF
j_gene: TRBJ2-1; abundance: many; d_gene: TRBD2; v_gene: TRBV27; CDR3nt: TGTGCCAGCAGTTTATCGAGTGGACTAGCGGCCTACAATGAGCAGTTCTTC; CDR3aa: CASSLSSGLAAYNEQFF
j_gene: TRBJ1-3; abundance: .; d_gene: .; v_gene: TRBV5-1; CDR3nt: TGCGCCAGCAGCAAAGGTAGTTCGGGAAACACCATATATTTT; CDR3aa: CASSKGSSGNTIYF
j_gene: TRBJ2-3; abundance: few; d_gene: .; v_gene: TRBV4-1; CDR3nt: TGCGCCAGCAGCCAAAAGGGGTTGGGCACAGATACGCAGTATTTT; CDR3aa: CASSQKGLGTDTQYF
j_gene: TRBJ1-5; abundance: few; d_gene: TRBD1; v_gene: TRBV10-3; CDR3nt: TGTGCCATCAGCCAAGACAGGGGCGCTCAGCCCCAGCATTTT; CDR3aa: CAISQDRGAQPQHF
j_gene: TRBJ2-2; abundance: .; d_gene: TRBD2; v_gene: TRBV5-1; CDR3nt: TGCGCCAGCAGCCCTTCAGGGACTAGCACCGGGGAGCTGTTTTTT; CDR3aa: CASSPSGTSTGELFF
j_gene: TRBJ2-5; abundance: .; d_gene: TRBD1; v_gene: TRBV7-6; CDR3nt: TGTGCCAGCAGTCCTGGACAGGCTAAAGAGACCCAGTACTTC; CDR3aa: CASSPGQAKETQYF
j_gene: TRBJ2-2; abundance: .; d_gene: .; v_gene: TRBV12-5; CDR3nt: TGTGCTAGTGGTTCGTACAGGGAGAGGGGACCGTTTTTT; CDR3aa: CASGSYRERGPFF
j_gene: TRBJ2-1; abundance: .; d_gene: .; v_gene: TRBV20-1; CDR3nt: TGCAGTGCTATCCACGGGGGTGAGAATGAGCAGTTCTTC; CDR3aa: CSAIHGGENEQFF
j_gene: TRBJ1-1; abundance: many; d_gene: TRBD1; v_gene: TRBV6-2/TRBV6-3; CDR3nt: TGTGCCAGCAGTTTTTCCCGAGGACAGGGGACTACTGAAGCTTTCTTT; CDR3aa: CASSFSRGQGTTEAFF
j_gene: TRBJ1-4; abundance: few; d_gene: .; v_gene: TRBV3-1; CDR3nt: TGTGCCAGCAGCTCGGGCCTAATTACAACTAATGAAAAACTGTTTTTT; CDR3aa: CASSSGLITTNEKLFF
j_gene: TRBJ1-2; abundance: many; d_gene: .; v_gene: TRBV5-1; CDR3nt: TGCGCCAGCACCTTTGGGGACACTGATGGCTACACCTTC; CDR3aa: CASTFGDTDGYTF
j_gene: TRBJ2-2; abundance: .; d_gene: TRBD1; v_gene: TRBV29-1; CDR3nt: TGCAGCGTTCCAGTGGCGGGGACAGGGGAGGGCGGGGAGCTGTTTTTT; CDR3aa: CSVPVAGTGEGGELFF